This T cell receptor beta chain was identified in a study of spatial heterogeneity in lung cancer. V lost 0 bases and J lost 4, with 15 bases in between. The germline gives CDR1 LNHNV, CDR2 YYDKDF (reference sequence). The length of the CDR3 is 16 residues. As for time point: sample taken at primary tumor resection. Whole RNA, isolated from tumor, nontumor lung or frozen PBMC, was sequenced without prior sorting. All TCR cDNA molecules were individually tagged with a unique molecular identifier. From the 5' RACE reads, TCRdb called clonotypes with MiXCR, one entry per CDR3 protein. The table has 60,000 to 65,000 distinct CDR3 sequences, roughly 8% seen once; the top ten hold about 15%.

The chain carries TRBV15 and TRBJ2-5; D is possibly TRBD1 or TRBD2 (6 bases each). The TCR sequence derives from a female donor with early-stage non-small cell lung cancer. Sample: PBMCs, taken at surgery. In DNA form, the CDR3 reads TGTGCCACCAGCAGAGATCGGGGGCAGGGGCGAGAGACCCAGTACTTC. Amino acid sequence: CATSRDRGQGRETQYF.